A selection of T cell receptor beta chains follows, all from one sample in a study of tumor and adjacent non-tumor tissue in lung cancer. TCRdb ran MiXCR on the multiplex PCR reads and lists one entry per CDR3 protein. This sample has about 98,000 distinct CDR3 sequences, with roughly 80% found just once. The source material was distant non-tumor lung tissue. The receptors stem from a man in his 60s with small cell lung cancer. The conserved cysteine and the conserved F or W are not part of the CDR3 here.

>TRBV29-1
SIDSGAGDPLAEY
>TRBV6-5
ACTYSGRGCEQY
>TRBV6-5
AGSDPGHTYGYT
>TRBV5-4
VSSLGTSGTLYTGKLF
>TRBV6-2/TRBV6-3
ASSYTIRGRAEDTQY
>TRBV4-2
ASSHTGGAPDTQY
>TRBV7-9
ASSQQGSWETQY
>TRBV24-1
ATSDQLAGGLNDQF
>TRBV7-6
ASSLAIGGLHF
>TRBV29-1
SVEGGSAEAF
>TRBV11-2
ASSLGLAGAYPKQF
>TRBV7-9
ATSLFYGTSGRARNEQF
>TRBV11-2
GSRLLGGGPDTQY
>TRBV9
ASSPREIQNEKLF
>TRBV29-1
SVFDGAGDTQY
>TRBV11-1
ASSSESRTSGSGDEQF
>TRBV6-1
ASSEVPTGGALKTQY
>TRBV6-5
VSSYARVVGNEQF
>TRBV29-1
TVGSGGTYEQY
>TRBV11-2
ASSSWGATYTQY
>TRBV29-1
SVDPRSLAGREQY
>TRBV29-1
SIEPGTGASGYT
>TRBV29-1
SVGSGGTYKQY
>TRBV4-1
ASSQVLTKQGTDTQY
>TRBV11-1
AISSERTTYNKQF
>TRBV20-1
SAPRWGDEHF
>TRBV13
ASGQNDGSSYNSLFH
>TRBV12-3/TRBV12-4
ASSLGGPEMRNTQY
>TRBV18
ASSPRTADGYT
>TRBV5-4
ASSLRVTSTTDTQY
>TRBV6-5
ANRQSSGMSGELF
>TRBV20-1
SARSGLGTLSNTEAF
>TRBV30
ACKKSGGGTDTQY
>TRBV29-1
SVEGLAGGISDTQY
>TRBV6-5
ASSYEEGGGAGEQI
>TRBV11-2
ASSLVGTGELF
>TRBV30
VWSEGATDTQY
>TRBV13
ASSLNRDNSGANVLT
>TRBV28
ASGLLAGVGTGELF
>TRBV4-1
VSTQGMSQPQH
>TRBV29-1
NVTGYSDTEAF
>TRBV9
ANSQSGNTIY
>TRBV6-5
ASSYVSSVSGTQY
>TRBV11-2
ASLQTWRGLNTEAF
>TRBV5-4
ASSIRTGGITEVF